This entry concerns a single T cell receptor beta chain. Its target is unknown. This entry belongs to a study of CD8+CD57+ T cells in acquired aplastic anemia. Across the whole study: Sorted CD4+ and CD8+ cell DNA averaged 3.2 ug.

Findings and limits, study-wide: Fewer than 30 shared CD8+ CDR3s appeared highly expressed within patients' immunodominant clones. Between patients and controls, CD8+ Simpson's diversity did not vary significantly.

For sequencing, patients were chosen who had shown expansion of CD8+CD57+ cells by flow cytometry. Profiles of TCR beta VDJ and CDR3 were generated from a genomic DNA template. MiXCR, run by TCRdb on the reads, gives a single entry per CDR3 protein. The sample consists of around 500,000 distinct CDR3 sequences, about a third of them appearing once. This TCR was sampled from a human donor with aplastic anemia. Material for sequencing was sorted CD4+, CD8+, or CD8+CD57+ T cells (not recorded which) from PBMCs.

CDR3 region: CASSPGQGIDQPQHF. The CDR3, as DNA: TGCGCCAGCAGCCCGGGACAGGGGATCGATCAGCCCCAGCATTTT. The chain is built from TRBV5-1 and TRBJ1-5; 10 bases match TRBD1. The CDR3 spans 15 residues. The germline CDR1 and CDR2 sequences are SGHRS and YFSETQ. After removal of 4 bases from V and 5 bases from J, the junction contained 6 bases not matched to a gene.